This TCR beta chain was captured in a study of blood T cell repertoires in COVID-19. Assay used: immunoSEQ multiplex PCR; TCRdb lists only in-frame clones, some missing. The sample lists hundreds of thousands of clones; around 89% were seen once. Per germline, CDR1 SGHRS and CDR2 YFSETQ. The trim removed 4 bases at V and 8 bases at J, leaving 11 bases unmatched. The CDR3 runs to 15 residues. The sequenced sample was peripheral blood. This receptor was obtained from a woman aged 50 to 60 with COVID-19, enrolled during active disease. V gene TRBV5-1 combines with J gene TRBJ1-4; 7 positions agree with TRBD1. CDR3 nucleotides: TGCGCCAGCAGCACTGCAGGGGGAGAGGGGGAAAAACTGTTTTTT. Its protein is CASSTAGGEGEKLFF.